This T cell receptor beta chain was captured in a study of blood T cell repertoires in COVID-19. Generated by immunoSEQ multiplex PCR, the TCRdb table keeps only in-frame clones and is missing some. The profile shows about 240,000 clones, more than 75% of them singletons. Specimen: peripheral blood. This receptor was taken from an elderly man with acute or convalescent COVID-19.

CDR3 DNA: TGTGCCAGCACCCGGGACAGGGGGAACGAGCAGTACTTC. Translation gives CASTRDRGNEQYF. The chain links TRBV6-5 to TRBJ2-7; 11 nucleotides line up with TRBD1. V dropped 7 bases and J dropped 5; count of bases not matched to a gene: 4. The CDR3 is 13 residues long. The germline V gene has CDR1 MNHEY and CDR2 SVGAGI.